This TCR beta chain was retrieved from a study of cytomegalovirus exposure and HLA in healthy donors. PCR amplification relied on 60 Vbeta primers (plus 13 Jbeta primers). Measured with immunoSEQ multiplex PCR; TCRdb has only the in-frame clones, and not every one. The data show 75,000 to 100,000 clones, approximately 74% seen once. Donors counted as nominally healthy when sampled, yet unrecorded immune exposures were likely. This clone was seen only a few times. The clonotype was recovered from a male donor in good health and CMV-seronegative. Sequences were obtained from PBMCs.

CDR3 sequence (DNA): TGCGCCAGCAGCCAATTTGTTGGCCCGACCCAGTACTTC. Amino acids: CASSQFVGPTQYF. The chain employs TRBV4-1 and TRBJ2-5; D ambiguous. The germline gives CDR1 MGHRA, CDR2 YSYEKL. V was pared by 2 bases and J by 7 bases, with 11 bases between. This CDR3 region has 13 residues.